This passage covers 4 T cell receptor beta chains from one sample sequenced in a study of blood T cell repertoires in COVID-19. Profiled with immunoSEQ multiplex PCR; TCRdb holds only in-frame clones, not every one. This table has over 130,000 clones, around 85% appearing once. Sequencing input: peripheral blood. These receptors all stem from a man between 65 and 85 years old with acute or convalescent COVID-19.

V usage is TRBV14 and J usage is TRBJ2-5; 7 nucleotides align to TRBD2. The CDR3 runs 13 residues. V trimming: 3 bases; J trimming: 5 bases; junction bases outside the gene matches: 3. Germline V gene data show CDR1 as SGHDN and CDR2 as FVKESK. As DNA, the CDR3 is TGTGCCAGCAGCCATGCGGGGGTGGAGACCCAGTACTTC. It codes for CASSHAGVETQYF. The full variable domain, rest sourced from reference TRBV14 and TRBJ2-5, is EAGVTQFPSHSVIEKGQTVTLRCDPISGHDNLYWYRRVMGKEIKFLLHFVKESKQDESGMPNNRFLAERTGGTYSTLKVQPAELEDSGVYFCASSHAGVETQYFGPGTRLLVL.

The chain recombines TRBV5-1 with TRBJ1-1; 7 bases fit TRBD1. Per germline, CDR1 SGHRS and CDR2 YFSETQ. V dropped 0 bases and J dropped 5; count of bases not matched to a gene: 4. The length of the CDR3 is 14 residues. CDR3 residues: CASSLDRGETEAFF. The CDR3 DNA reads as TGCGCCAGCAGCTTGGACAGGGGAGAAACTGAAGCTTTCTTT.

Comments on this clone: Other DNA variants within this sample encode the same CDR3. The chain employs TRBV5-6 and TRBJ2-5; the match to TRBD1 covers 11 bases. The CDR3 is made up of 15 amino acids. The germline V gene encodes CDR1 SGHDT and CDR2 YYEEEE. V lost 5 bases and J lost 5; bases outside the gene matches: 8. The CDR3 DNA follows: TGTGCCAGCAGTTTTGGACAGGGGGCGACGGAGACCCAGTACTTC. Its translation is CASSFGQGATETQYF.

This chain connects TRBV6-2 or TRBV6-3 to TRBJ2-7; D gene unclear. Trimming shortened V by 5 bases and J by 3 bases, and 11 bases separated the two germline ends. Germline V CDR1 and CDR2: MNHEY, SVGEGT. This CDR3 has 13 amino acids. This CDR3 reads CASSNAASYEQYF. DNA for the CDR3: TGTGCCAGCAGTAACGCGGCGAGCTACGAGCAGTACTTC.